These 8 T cell receptor beta chains were all obtained from the same sample, sequenced in a study of shared clonotypes between healthy human individuals. TCRdb's copy holds only in-frame clones and misses some; the assay was immunoSEQ multiplex PCR. Seen here are under 550,000 clones, almost 97% observed once, and the top ten hold about 0.057%. Sequenced sample: naive CD4+ T cells sorted from blood. Stated subset: CD45RA+ positively selected. The source is a woman younger than 45 in good health.

This rearrangement joins TRBV4-2 to TRBJ1-6, with 10 bases that match TRBD1. The CDR3 totals 17 residues. The germline gives CDR1 LGHNA, CDR2 YNFKEQ. The V segment lost 2 bases and the J segment 7 bases; nucleotides outside the gene matches: 8. CDR3 sequence: CASSQWDRGEVNSPLHF. DNA for the CDR3: TGTGCCAGCAGCCAATGGGACAGGGGTGAGGTGAATTCACCCCTCCACTTT.

V gene TRBV30 combines with J gene TRBJ1-1; tentatively, D is TRBD1 (5 bases). The CDR3 loop spans 11 amino acids. CDR1 and CDR2 from the germline V gene are GTSNPN and SVGIG (reference sequence). Trimming shortened V by 5 bases and J by 7 bases, and 11 bases separated the two germline ends. CDR3 DNA: TGTGCCTGGGGGGACGCAGTTGAAGCTTTCTTT. This encodes CAWGDAVEAFF.

The chain recombines TRBV5-1 with TRBJ2-1, with D tentatively TRBD2 (6 bases). Trimming stripped 4 bases from V and 4 bases from J, with 15 bases between. The CDR3 loop spans 15 amino acids. Germline V gene lookup returns CDR1 SGHRS and CDR2 YFSETQ. The CDR3 DNA follows: TGCGCCAGCAGCCCCGGGGGAATGGGGTACAATGAGCAGTTCTTC. It is translated as CASSPGGMGYNEQFF.

The rearrangement links TRBV5-1 to TRBJ2-7; perhaps D is TRBD1 or TRBD2 (7 bases each). Per the germline V gene, CDR1 is SGHRS and CDR2 is YFSETQ. V was clipped by 0 bases and J by 2 bases, with 15 bases between them. This CDR3 has 16 residues. Written as DNA, the CDR3 is TGCGCCAGCAGCTTGGGGGAGGGACAGCCAGCCTACGAGCAGTACTTC. This gives the protein CASSLGEGQPAYEQYF.

The chain carries TRBV11-2 and TRBJ2-1; D is unresolved. The V gene lost 5 bases and the J gene lost 2 bases, with 13 bases spanning the gap. The V gene's germline CDR1 is SGHAT and CDR2 FQNNGV. The CDR3 extends over 15 amino acids. The CDR3 DNA reads as TGTGCCAGCAGCCTTCGGCGGACCCCCTACAATGAGCAGTTCTTC. It translates to CASSLRRTPYNEQFF.

This chain links TRBV7-9 with TRBJ1-1; D not certain. Trimming stripped 4 bases from V and 11 bases from J, with 20 bases between. Germline V CDR1 and CDR2: SEHNR, FQNEAQ (reference sequence). This CDR3 region has 14 residues. The CDR3 nucleotides are TGTGCCAGCAGCTCCCAGGACTCCACGGGTGGGGCTTTCTTT. Its protein product is CASSSQDSTGGAFF.

The J gene is TRBJ2-3, the V gene TRBV10-3, with TRBD1 matching over 9 bases. Germline CDR1 is ENHRY and CDR2 is SYGVKD. The CDR3 consists of 13 residues. Trimming at V came to 8 bases and at J to 4 bases, leaving 4 bases not matched to a gene. CDR3 coding DNA: TGTGCCATCGGGGACAGGGAGGCAGATACGCAGTATTTT. This codes for CAIGDREADTQYF.

The chain recombines TRBV11-2 with TRBJ2-7, with D unclear. This CDR3 is built from 13 residues. Trimming left V 4 bases short and J 9 bases short, with 16 bases between. Germline assignment: CDR1 SGHAT and CDR2 FQNNGV. The CDR3 region is CASSSIQEVWQYF. CDR3 DNA sequence: TGTGCCAGCAGCTCAATCCAAGAAGTCTGGCAGTACTTC.